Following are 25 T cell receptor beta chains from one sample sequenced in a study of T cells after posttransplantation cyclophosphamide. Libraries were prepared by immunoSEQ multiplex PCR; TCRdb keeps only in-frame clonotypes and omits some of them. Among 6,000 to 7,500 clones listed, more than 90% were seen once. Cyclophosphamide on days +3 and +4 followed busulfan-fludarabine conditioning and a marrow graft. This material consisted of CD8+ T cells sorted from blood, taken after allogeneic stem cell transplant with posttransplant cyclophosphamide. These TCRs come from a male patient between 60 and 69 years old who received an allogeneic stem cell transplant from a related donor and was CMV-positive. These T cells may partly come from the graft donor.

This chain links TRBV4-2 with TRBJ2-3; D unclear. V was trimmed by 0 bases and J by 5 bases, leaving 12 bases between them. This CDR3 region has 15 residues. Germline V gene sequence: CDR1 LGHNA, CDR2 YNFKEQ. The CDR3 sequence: CASSQESLLIDTQYF. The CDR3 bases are TGTGCCAGCAGCCAAGAGTCACTTCTGATAGATACGCAGTATTTT.

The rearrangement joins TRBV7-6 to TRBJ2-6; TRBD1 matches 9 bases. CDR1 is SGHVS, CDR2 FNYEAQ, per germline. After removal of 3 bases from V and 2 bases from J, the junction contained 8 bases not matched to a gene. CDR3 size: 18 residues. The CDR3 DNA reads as TGTGCCAGCAGCTTTAGCCGGGACAGGGTCGCTGGGGCCAACGTCCTGACTTTC. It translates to CASSFSRDRVAGANVLTF.

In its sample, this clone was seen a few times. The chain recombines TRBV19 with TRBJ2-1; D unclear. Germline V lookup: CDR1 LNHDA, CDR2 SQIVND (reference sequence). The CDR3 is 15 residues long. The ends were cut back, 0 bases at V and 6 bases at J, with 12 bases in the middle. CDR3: CASSIDGSSLNEQFF. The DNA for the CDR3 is TGTGCCAGTAGTATAGATGGTTCAAGCCTCAATGAGCAGTTCTTC. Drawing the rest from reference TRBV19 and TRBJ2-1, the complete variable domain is DGGITQSPKYLFRKEGQNVTLSCEQNLNHDAMYWYRQDPGQGLRLIYYSQIVNDFQKGDIAEGYSVSREKKESFPLTVTSAQKNPTAFYLCASSIDGSSLNEQFFGPGTRLTVL.

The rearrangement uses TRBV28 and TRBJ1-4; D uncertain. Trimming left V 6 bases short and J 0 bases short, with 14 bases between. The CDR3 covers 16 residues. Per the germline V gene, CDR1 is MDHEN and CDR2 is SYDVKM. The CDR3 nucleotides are TGTGCCAGCAGACCGCCCCACAGACCAACTAATGAAAAACTGTTTTTT. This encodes CASRPPHRPTNEKLFF.

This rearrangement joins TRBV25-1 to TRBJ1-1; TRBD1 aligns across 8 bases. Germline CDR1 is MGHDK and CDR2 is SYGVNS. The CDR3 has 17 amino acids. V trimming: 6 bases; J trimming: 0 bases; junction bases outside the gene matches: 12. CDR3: CASSGIRGPEVNTEAFF. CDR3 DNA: TGTGCCAGCAGCGGGATCAGGGGGCCAGAGGTGAACACTGAAGCTTTCTTT.

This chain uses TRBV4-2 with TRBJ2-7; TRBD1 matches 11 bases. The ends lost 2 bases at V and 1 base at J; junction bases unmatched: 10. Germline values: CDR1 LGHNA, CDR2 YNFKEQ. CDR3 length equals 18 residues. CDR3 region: CASSQSGTGGLISYEQYF. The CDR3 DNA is TGTGCCAGCAGCCAATCCGGGACAGGGGGGTTGATTTCCTACGAGCAGTACTTC.

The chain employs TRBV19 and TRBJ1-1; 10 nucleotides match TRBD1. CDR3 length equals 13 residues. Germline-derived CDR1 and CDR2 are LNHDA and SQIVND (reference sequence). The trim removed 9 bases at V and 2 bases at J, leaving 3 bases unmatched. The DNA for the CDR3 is TGTGCCAGCGGACAGGGGGTTAACACTGAAGCTTTCTTT. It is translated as CASGQGVNTEAFF.

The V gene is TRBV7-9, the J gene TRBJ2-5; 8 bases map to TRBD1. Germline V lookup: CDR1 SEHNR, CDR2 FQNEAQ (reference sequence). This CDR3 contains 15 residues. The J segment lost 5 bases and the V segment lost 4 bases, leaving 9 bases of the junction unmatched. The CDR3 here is CASSSRTGLQETQYF. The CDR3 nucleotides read TGTGCCAGCAGCTCCCGGACAGGGTTGCAGGAGACCCAGTACTTC.

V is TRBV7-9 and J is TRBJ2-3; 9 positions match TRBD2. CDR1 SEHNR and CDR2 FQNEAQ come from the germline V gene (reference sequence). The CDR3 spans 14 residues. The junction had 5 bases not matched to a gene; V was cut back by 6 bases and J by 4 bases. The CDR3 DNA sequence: TGTGCCAGCAGGCGGGGGGGCGACCCAGATACGCAGTATTTT. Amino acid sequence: CASRRGGDPDTQYF.

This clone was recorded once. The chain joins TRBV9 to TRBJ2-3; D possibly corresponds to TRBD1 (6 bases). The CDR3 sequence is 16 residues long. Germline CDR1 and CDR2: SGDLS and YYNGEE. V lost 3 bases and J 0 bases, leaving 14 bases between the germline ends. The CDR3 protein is CASSGVSGASTDTQYF. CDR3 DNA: TGTGCCAGCAGCGGAGTCTCAGGGGCTAGCACAGATACGCAGTATTTT.

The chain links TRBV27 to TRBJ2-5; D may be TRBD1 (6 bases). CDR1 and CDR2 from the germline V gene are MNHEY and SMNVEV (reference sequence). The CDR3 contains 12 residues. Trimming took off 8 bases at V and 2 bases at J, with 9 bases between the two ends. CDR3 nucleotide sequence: TGTGCCAGCGGACAGCCTCAAGAGACCCAGTACTTC. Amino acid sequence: CASGQPQETQYF.

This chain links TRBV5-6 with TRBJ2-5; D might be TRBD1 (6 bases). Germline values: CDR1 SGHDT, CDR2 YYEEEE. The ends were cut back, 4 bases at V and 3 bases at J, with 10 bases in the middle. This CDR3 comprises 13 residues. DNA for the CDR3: TGTGCCAGCAGCCAGAACAGGGAAGAGACCCAGTACTTC. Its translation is CASSQNREETQYF.

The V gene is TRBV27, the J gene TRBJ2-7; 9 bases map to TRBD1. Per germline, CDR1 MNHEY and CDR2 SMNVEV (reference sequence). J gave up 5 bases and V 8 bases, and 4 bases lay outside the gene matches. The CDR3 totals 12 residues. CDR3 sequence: CASRTGEHEQYF. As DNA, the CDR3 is TGTGCCAGCCGGACAGGGGAGCACGAGCAGTACTTC.

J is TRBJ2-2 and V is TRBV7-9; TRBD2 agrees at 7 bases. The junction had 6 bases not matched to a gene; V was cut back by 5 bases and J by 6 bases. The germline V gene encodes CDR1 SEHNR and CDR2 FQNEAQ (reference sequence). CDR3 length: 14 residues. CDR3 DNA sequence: TGTGCCAGCAGCCCGAGTGGGGGGGCCGGGGAGCTGTTTTTT. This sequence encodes CASSPSGGAGELFF.

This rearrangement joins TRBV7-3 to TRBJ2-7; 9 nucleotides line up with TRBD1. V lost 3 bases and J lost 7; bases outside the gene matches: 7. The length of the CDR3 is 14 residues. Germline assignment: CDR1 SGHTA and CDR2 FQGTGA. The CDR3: CASSLTGGLGEQYF. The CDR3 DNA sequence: TGTGCCAGCAGCTTGACAGGGGGACTCGGGGAGCAGTACTTC.

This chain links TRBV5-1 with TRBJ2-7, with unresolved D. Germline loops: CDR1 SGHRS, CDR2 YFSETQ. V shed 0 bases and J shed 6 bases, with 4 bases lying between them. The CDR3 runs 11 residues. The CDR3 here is CASSLAGEQYF. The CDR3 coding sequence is TGCGCCAGCAGCTTGGCCGGCGAGCAGTACTTC.

Here the CDR3 reads CAWSVRYQGKGTDTQYF. The CDR3 DNA reads as TGTGCCTGGAGTGTACGTTACCAGGGTAAAGGGACAGATACGCAGTATTTT. The J gene is TRBJ2-3, the V gene TRBV30, with D maybe TRBD1 (5 bases). The CDR3 runs to 17 residues. Trimming cost V 0 bases and J 3 bases, with 19 bases left between them. The V gene's germline CDR1 is GTSNPN and CDR2 SVGIG (reference sequence).

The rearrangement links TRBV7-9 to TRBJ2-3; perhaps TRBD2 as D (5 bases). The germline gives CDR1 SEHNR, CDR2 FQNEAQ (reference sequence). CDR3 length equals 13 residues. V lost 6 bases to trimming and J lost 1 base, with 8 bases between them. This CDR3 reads CASRGAGTDTQYF. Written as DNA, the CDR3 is TGTGCCAGCAGGGGAGCTGGCACAGATACGCAGTATTTT.

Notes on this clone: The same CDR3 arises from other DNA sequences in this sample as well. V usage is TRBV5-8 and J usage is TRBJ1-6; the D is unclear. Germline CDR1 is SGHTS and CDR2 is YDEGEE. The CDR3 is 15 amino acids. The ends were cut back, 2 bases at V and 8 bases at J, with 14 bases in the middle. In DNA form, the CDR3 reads TGTGCCAGCAGCTTCCTCGGAGAAGCCTATTCACCCCTCCACTTT. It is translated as CASSFLGEAYSPLHF.

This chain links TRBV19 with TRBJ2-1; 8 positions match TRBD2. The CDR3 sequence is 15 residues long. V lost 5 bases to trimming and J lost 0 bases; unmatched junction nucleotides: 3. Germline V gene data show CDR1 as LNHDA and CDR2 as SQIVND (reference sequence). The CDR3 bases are TGTGCCAGTAGTCCGGGGGGGCGCTCCTACAATGAGCAGTTCTTC. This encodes CASSPGGRSYNEQFF.

The DNA for the CDR3 is TGCGCCAGCAGTCAATTAGGACGAAAGGGGGACACTGAAGCTTTCTTT. Translating gives CASSQLGRKGDTEAFF. The chain combines TRBV23-1 with TRBJ1-1; tentatively, D is TRBD1 (6 bases). TRBV23-1 is given ORF status, its function remaining uncertain. Trimming left V 1 base short and J 3 bases short, with 15 bases between. The CDR3 runs to 16 residues.

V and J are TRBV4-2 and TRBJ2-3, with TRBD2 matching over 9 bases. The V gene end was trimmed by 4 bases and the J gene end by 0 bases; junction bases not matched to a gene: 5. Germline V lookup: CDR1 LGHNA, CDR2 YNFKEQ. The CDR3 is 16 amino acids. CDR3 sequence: CASSLYSGGSTDTQYF. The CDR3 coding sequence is TGTGCCAGCAGCCTTTATAGCGGGGGAAGCACAGATACGCAGTATTTT.

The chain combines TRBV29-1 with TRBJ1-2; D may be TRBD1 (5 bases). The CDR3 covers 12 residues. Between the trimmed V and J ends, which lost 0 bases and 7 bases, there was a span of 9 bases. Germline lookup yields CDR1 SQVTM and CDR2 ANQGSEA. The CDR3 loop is CSVEDREGGYTF. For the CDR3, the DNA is TGCAGCGTTGAAGACAGGGAGGGTGGCTACACCTTC.

This CDR3 reads CASSQDRSQGYNEQFF. The DNA for the CDR3 is TGCGCCAGCAGCCAAGATCGGAGCCAGGGATACAATGAGCAGTTCTTC. The chain employs TRBV4-3 and TRBJ2-1; perhaps TRBD1 as D (5 bases). The length of the CDR3 is 16 residues. The ends were cut back, 0 bases at V and 4 bases at J, with 13 bases in the middle. The germline gives CDR1 LGHNA, CDR2 YSLEER.

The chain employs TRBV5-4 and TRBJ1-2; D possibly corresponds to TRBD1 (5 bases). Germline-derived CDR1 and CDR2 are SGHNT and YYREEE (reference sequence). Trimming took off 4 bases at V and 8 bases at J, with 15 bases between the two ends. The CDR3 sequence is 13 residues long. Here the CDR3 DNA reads TGTGCCAGCAGCGGCGGAGGGGCCAAGGGCTACACCTTC. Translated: CASSGGGAKGYTF.